The T cell receptor beta chain described here comes from a study of shared clonotypes between healthy human individuals (dated by TCRdb to about 2020). About the investigation overall: Two women and three men aged 18 to 49 years were included in the cohort. Per donor, three plates each were used for CD4 naive and CD4 memory, two for CD8 naive, and one for CD8 memory. To estimate repertoire size and how much clonotype sharing occurs between individuals, the study deeply sequenced the blood TCR repertoires of five healthy adults. Different laboratories and diverse techniques were used to prepare libraries and sequence TCR repertoires, to increase sequencing depth and limit assay-specific biases. Between about 0.85 and 10 billion PBMCs per donor were obtained by leukapheresis. Overall study results and their limits: Based on pairwise subsampling, the degree of clonotype sharing among donors was expected to be affected by sequencing depth. Clonotypes shared by all four sorted-subset donors showed higher generation probabilities than non-shared clonotypes. Because the study included a small number of donors, the genetic and exposure-history diversity represented was limited. Estimated clonotype richness was generally larger for naive than for memory subsets. Even with the large sequencing depth, rarefaction of the sorted-subset datasets indicated that sequencing was incomplete. About 5% of naive CD4, around 4% of naive CD8, 2.3% of memory CD4, and around 0.42% of memory CD8 clonotypes were shared across several donors. Only blood was sampled, and tissue TCR repertoires likely differ from those in blood.

With regard to this clone: The antigen this receptor binds is unknown. Per-base qualities were not stored, and no clone one base away is much larger.

The donors were healthy, HIV-negative adults who had no recently reported acute infections or vaccinations. Only Caucasian adults living in Nashville, Tennessee, USA were represented among the donors. CD4+ T cells were enriched through magnetic negative selection, after which naive cells were positively selected on CD45RA and the remaining negative fraction served as the memory subset. Blood was obtained by leukapheresis, after which PBMCs were separated by Ficoll-Histopaque density gradient centrifugation and cryopreserved in liquid nitrogen vapor phase. Analytical flow cytometry was used to check the purity and quantity of each magnetically sorted T cell population. Genomic DNA was isolated from every sorted fraction and measured by UV absorbance on a Nanodrop 2000c. Using the deep immunoSEQ assay, TCR CDR3 regions were amplified from genomic DNA by multiplex PCR. For each cell subset, the extracted genomic DNA was distributed evenly across all wells of several immunoSEQ 96-well plates, and each plate served as one replicate. For sorted subsets, about 220 ng of genomic DNA, equivalent to 30,000 or so T cell genomes, went into each replicate PCR. The purified libraries were quantified using a Qubit 3.0 fluorometer, sized with a Bioanalyzer 2100, and then quantified again using the KAPA Library Quantification kit. Every immunoSEQ 96-well plate was sequenced on a separate single-read 150-cycle Illumina NextSeq 550 flow cell. In the original analysis: Because the immunoSEQ output held only junctional sequences and lacked quality scores, the filtering could not match the filtering applied to full-length reads. Sequences were annotated with PyIR, a Python wrapper for IgBLAST v1.9, using IMGT germline references to assign V/J genes and CDR3. Reads were filtered out if the reads had weak V/J assignments (E-value above 1e-6), no CDR3, stop codons, out-of-frame junctions, or ambiguous translated residues. V3J clonotypes were defined by identical inferred V gene, J gene, and CDR3 amino acid sequence. Percentage overlap between repertoires was computed as shared unique clonotypes divided by the size of the smaller repertoire. RTK rarefaction, the Chao1 estimator, and Recon v2.1 estimates of unobserved clonotypes were used to assess repertoire richness. Generation probabilities were computed with OLGA for all TCRbeta clonotypes obtained by the gDNA method from several donors. TCRdb provides this immuneACCESS table in a form limited to in-frame rearrangements. Some clones are lacking; in checked studies, under half of them reflect an unresolved V gene, and why the rest are absent is not known. The V and J calls and clone size are taken from that table; D and trimming were inferred from the DNA. The sample table holds some 680,000 clones, of which approximately 73% were seen once. 1.5% to 2% of the sample belongs to the ten largest clones.

The receptor was isolated from a woman aged 25 to 39 in good health. Material: memory CD4+ T cells sorted from blood. What this sample's cell subset or site label stands for: CD45RA-negative fraction.

The DNA sequence reads TGTGCCAGCAGCCCAAGGACTAGCGAAAACAATGAGCAGTTCTTC. This encodes CASSPRTSENNEQFF. The sequence is built from TRBV5-8 and TRBJ2-1; 9 nucleotides in the junction match TRBD2. In the germline V gene, CDR1 corresponds to SGHTS and CDR2 to YDEGEE. The CDR3 goes from the cysteine to the phenylalanine over 15 residues. CDR3 DNA is the only sequence kept; it has 45 bases, read in frame from the first base. Trimmed from V: 4 bases; trimmed from J: 5 bases; junction bases lacking a gene match: 7.